This entry concerns a single TCR beta chain. As yet, its antigen is unknown. Alongside a J-beta primer mix, a sample-barcoded 5' primer served in a second PCR lasting 7 to 11 cycles. TCRdb called the 5' RACE reads again in MiXCR, with one record for every CDR3 protein. This table holds about 400,000 distinct CDR3 sequences, about 55% found once. V lost 2 bases and J 5 bases, leaving 13 bases between the germline ends. The V gene's germline CDR1 is SNHLY and CDR2 FYNNEI. This CDR3 region has 15 residues. The data stem from a study of blood T cells in healthy people across ages. Turning to the study itself: Researchers report that template switching captured about one barcoded beta molecule per two T cells.

General study points: A strong correlation was found between TCR beta diversity and the percentage of naive T cells. TCR beta diversity, measured per million T cells, fell in a roughly linear way with age. Unsorted PBMCs blocked a conclusive comparison of naive and antigen-experienced cells.

The source material was blood. The rearrangement links TRBV2 to TRBJ2-4, with D unclear. The TCR was taken from a man in his 60s in good health. This CDR3 is CASSEIAAVQNIQYF. The CDR3 DNA sequence: TGTGCCAGCAGTGAAATAGCAGCAGTCCAAAACATTCAGTACTTC.